This TCR beta chain was retrieved from a study of Graves' ophthalmopathy and Graves' hyperthyroidism. The study amplified TCR beta CDR3 regions using RNA transcripts. HTBI-primed RT-PCR formed the first round, and a multiplex PCR formed the second. TCRdb re-called the multiplex PCR reads with MiXCR, one entry per CDR3 protein. The sample has hundreds of thousands of distinct CDR3 sequences, around 40% seen once. Study-level points and caveats: Thyroid clonotypes that were expanded above 0.001 frequency mostly also appeared in blood. Both an approximately 70% sensitivity and a roughly 72% specificity characterized the model's predictions of ophthalmopathy progression.

As to this clonotype: Its specificity is not known.

V dropped 5 bases and J dropped 0 bases, with 11 bases sitting between them. The CDR3 length is 14 residues. The germline V gene encodes CDR1 SGHTA and CDR2 FQGTGA. Thyroid ultrasound, orbital computed tomography, TRAb, serum thyroxine and clinical symptoms formed the basis of diagnosis. The sequence derives from an adult man with Graves' ophthalmopathy. The sequencing input was peripheral blood. The chain uses TRBV7-3 and TRBJ2-7; D remains ambiguous. The DNA for the CDR3 is TGTGCCAGCAGCCAGGTGGGCGGCTCCTACGAGCAGTACTTC. Its protein is CASSQVGGSYEQYF.